This entry describes one T cell receptor (beta chain). Its matching antigen is unknown. The V end lost 4 bases, the J end lost 0 bases, and 8 bases lay between the germline ends. Germline loops: CDR1 LNHDA, CDR2 SQIVND (reference sequence). The CDR3 runs 14 residues. The entry originates in a study of T cells in placental villitis. Regarding the study as a whole: CMV-specific clones were more frequent in CMV cases than villitis of unknown etiology.

The libraries were made with immunoSEQ v4. Some clones are missing from TCRdb's copy, which holds only in-frame ones; the method was immunoSEQ multiplex PCR. The sample consists of about 2,500 clones, roughly four fifths of them appearing once. The TCR comes from a human patient with infectious villitis; the placental T cells may come from both mother and fetus. The gene calls are TRBV19 and TRBJ2-3; no firm D call. Sequences were obtained from placental tissue containing maternal and fetal cells. The CDR3 nucleotides are TGTGCCAGTAGTAATAGTGGGAGCACAGATACGCAGTATTTT. Translating it yields CASSNSGSTDTQYF.